This T cell receptor (beta chain) was profiled in a study of response to subunit inactivated influenza vaccine. Regarding the study as a whole: That few new T cells are recruited by each seasonal influenza vaccination was the authors' suggestion.

This clonotype was seen ten or more times. The target antigen is unknown. The trim removed 0 bases at V and 5 bases at J, leaving 4 bases unmatched. This CDR3 is 14 amino acids long. The germline V gene encodes CDR1 MNHEY and CDR2 SVGAGI. TCRdb called the RT-PCR reads again in MiXCR, with one record for every CDR3 protein. The sample includes about half a million distinct CDR3 sequences, approximately 10% of them seen just once. The TCR sequence derives from a man between 50 and 59 years old who received an inactivated influenza vaccine. The V call is TRBV6-5, the J call TRBJ2-7; TRBD1 matches at 7 bases. The specimen was PBMCs from blood, collected 45 days after vaccination. The CDR3 loop is CASSYSGGPDEQYF. CDR3 sequence (DNA): TGTGCCAGCAGTTACTCAGGGGGCCCCGACGAGCAGTACTTC.